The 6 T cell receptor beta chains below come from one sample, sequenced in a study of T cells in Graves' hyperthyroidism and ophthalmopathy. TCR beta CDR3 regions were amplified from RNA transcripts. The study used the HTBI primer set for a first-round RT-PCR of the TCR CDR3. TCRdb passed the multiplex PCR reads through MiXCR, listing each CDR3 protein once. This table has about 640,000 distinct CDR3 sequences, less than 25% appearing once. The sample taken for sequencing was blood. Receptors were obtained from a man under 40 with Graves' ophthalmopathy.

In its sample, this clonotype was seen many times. The CDR3 here is CSASGLQETQYF. CDR3 in DNA: TGCAGTGCTAGTGGCTTACAAGAGACCCAGTACTTC. The chain employs TRBV20-1 and TRBJ2-5; D ambiguous. CDR1 is DFQATT, CDR2 SNEGSKA, per germline (reference sequence). V lost 3 bases and J lost 2, with 7 bases in between. CDR3 length: 12 residues.

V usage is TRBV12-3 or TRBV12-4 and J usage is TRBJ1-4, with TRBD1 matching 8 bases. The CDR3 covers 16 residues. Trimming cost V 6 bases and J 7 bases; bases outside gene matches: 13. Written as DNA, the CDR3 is TGTGCCAGCAGCCTCCGTGTCGGGACAGGAGCTGAAAAACTGTTTTTT. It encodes CASSLRVGTGAEKLFF.

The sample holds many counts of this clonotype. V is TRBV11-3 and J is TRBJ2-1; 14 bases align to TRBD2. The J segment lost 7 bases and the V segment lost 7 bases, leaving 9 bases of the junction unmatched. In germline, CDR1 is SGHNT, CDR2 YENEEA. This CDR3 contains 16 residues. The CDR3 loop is CASTWRRTSGRNEQFF. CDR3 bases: TGTGCCAGCACCTGGCGAAGGACTAGCGGGAGGAATGAGCAGTTCTTC.

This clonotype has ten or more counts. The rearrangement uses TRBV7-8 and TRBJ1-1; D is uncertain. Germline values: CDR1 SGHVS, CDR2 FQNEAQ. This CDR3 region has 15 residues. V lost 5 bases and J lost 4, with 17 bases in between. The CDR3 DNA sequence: TGTGCCAGCAGCCTTGGGGTGGAAGCAGGCACTGAAGCTTTCTTT. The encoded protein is CASSLGVEAGTEAFF. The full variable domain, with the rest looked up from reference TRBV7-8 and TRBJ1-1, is GAGVSQSPRYKVAKRGQDVALRCDPISGHVSLFWYQQALGQGPEFLTYFQNEAQLDKSGLPSDRFFAERPEGSVSTLKIQRTQQEDSAVYLCASSLGVEAGTEAFFGQGTRLTVV.

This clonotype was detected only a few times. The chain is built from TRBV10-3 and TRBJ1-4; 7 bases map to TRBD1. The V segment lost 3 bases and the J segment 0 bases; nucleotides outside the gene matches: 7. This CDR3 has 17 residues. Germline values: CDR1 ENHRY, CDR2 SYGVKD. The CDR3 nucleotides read TGTGCCATCAGTGACATTTGGACAGGATCAACTAATGAAAAACTGTTTTTT. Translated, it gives CAISDIWTGSTNEKLFF.

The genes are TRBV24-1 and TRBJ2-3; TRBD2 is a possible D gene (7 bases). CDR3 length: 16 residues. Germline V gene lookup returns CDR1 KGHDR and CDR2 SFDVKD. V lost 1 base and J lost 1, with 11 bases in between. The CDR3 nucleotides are TGTGCCACCAGTGATTTATCGGGGGGCGGCACAGATACGCAGTATTTT. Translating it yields CATSDLSGGGTDTQYF.